This T cell receptor (beta chain) was sequenced in a study of T cell repertoires in ileal Crohn's disease. Across the whole study: Postoperative therapy was given to about half: 10 to 12 thiopurines, 15 to 20 anti-TNF agents.

Each sample's TCRB immunosequencing used 450 to 550 nanograms of biopsy DNA. Libraries were prepared by immunoSEQ multiplex PCR; TCRdb keeps only in-frame clonotypes and omits some of them. The table shows tens of thousands of clones, with around 80% occurring only once. General observations from the study: High-frequency clones were more common in sorted CD8 than CD4 cells. Endoscopic recurrence occurred in every patient whose clonality exceeded 26.8%.

This clone was seen only a few times. The antigen remains undetermined. The germline V gene has CDR1 MDHEN and CDR2 SYDVKM. This CDR3 has 13 amino acids. After removal of 4 bases from V and 8 bases from J, the junction contained 5 bases not matched to a gene. Sequences were obtained from ileal tissue. The receptor's source is an adult with Crohn's disease. The chain is built from TRBV28 and TRBJ1-2; 9 bases match TRBD1. The CDR3 spells CASSSQGAGGYTF. In nucleotides, the CDR3 is TGTGCCAGCAGTTCACAGGGGGCGGGGGGCTACACCTTC.